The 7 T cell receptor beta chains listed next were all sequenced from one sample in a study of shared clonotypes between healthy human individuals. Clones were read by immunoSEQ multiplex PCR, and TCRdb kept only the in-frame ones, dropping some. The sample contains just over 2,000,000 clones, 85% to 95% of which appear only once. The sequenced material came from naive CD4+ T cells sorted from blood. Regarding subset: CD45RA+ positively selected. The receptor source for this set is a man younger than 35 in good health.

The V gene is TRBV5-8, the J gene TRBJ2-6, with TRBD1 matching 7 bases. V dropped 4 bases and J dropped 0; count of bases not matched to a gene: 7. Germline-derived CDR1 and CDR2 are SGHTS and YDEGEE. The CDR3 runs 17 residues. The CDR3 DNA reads TGTGCCAGCAGCCTGGGACAGACATTCTCTGGGGCCAACGTCCTGACTTTC. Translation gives CASSLGQTFSGANVLTF.

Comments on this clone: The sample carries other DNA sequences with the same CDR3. Here the CDR3 DNA reads TGCGCCAGCAGCCCTGGGACTAGCGGTAACACCGGGGAGCTGTTTTTT. Protein: CASSPGTSGNTGELFF. The chain joins TRBV5-1 to TRBJ2-2, with 11 bases lining up with TRBD2. The germline V gene has CDR1 SGHRS and CDR2 YFSETQ. V shed 4 bases and J 2 bases; nucleotides not matched to a gene: 4. The CDR3 is 16 amino acids.

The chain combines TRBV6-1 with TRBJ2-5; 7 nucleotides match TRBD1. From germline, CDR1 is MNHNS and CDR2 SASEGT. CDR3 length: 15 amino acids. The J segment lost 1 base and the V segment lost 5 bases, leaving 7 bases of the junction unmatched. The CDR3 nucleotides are TGTGCCAGCAGTAAGGACAGGTCCACCCAAGAGACCCAGTACTTC. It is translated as CASSKDRSTQETQYF.

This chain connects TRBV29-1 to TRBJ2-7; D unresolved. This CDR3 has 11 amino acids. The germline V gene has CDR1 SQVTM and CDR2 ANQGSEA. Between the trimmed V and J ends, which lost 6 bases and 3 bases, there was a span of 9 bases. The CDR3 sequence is CSVAKSYEQYF. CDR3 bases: TGCAGCGTCGCAAAAAGCTACGAGCAGTACTTC.

The CDR3 DNA follows: TGTGCCAGCAGCCCAGGGACTAGCGGGAGTAGGGGGACCCAGTACTTC. Protein sequence: CASSPGTSGSRGTQYF. The chain recombines TRBV5-4 with TRBJ2-5; TRBD2 matches at 14 bases. Unmatched junction bases numbered 9, after V lost 4 bases and J lost 7 bases. CDR3 length: 16 amino acids. Germline CDR1 is SGHNT and CDR2 is YYREEE (reference sequence).

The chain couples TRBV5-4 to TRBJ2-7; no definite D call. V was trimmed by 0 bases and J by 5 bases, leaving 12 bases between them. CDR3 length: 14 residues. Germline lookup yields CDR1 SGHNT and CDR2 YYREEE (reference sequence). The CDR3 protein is CASSLVGLTNEQYF. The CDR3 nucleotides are TGTGCCAGCAGCTTGGTAGGATTAACCAACGAGCAGTACTTC.

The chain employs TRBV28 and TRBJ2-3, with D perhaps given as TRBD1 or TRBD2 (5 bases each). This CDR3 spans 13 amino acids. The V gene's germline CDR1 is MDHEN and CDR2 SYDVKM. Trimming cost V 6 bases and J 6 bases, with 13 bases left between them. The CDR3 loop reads CASSGTGVDTQYF. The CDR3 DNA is TGTGCCAGCAGCGGGACCGGCGTGGATACGCAGTATTTT.